Presented here are 26 T cell receptor beta chains from one specimen sequenced in a study of control samples from healthy donors and cancer patients. Assay used: immunoSEQ multiplex PCR; TCRdb lists only in-frame clones, some missing. This table has 95,000 to 150,000 clones, 85% to 90% appearing once. The source material was blood. The source is a man younger than 45 in good health.

The V gene is TRBV19, the J gene TRBJ2-3; D gene ambiguous. The CDR3 is 13 residues long. V dropped 3 bases and J dropped 2 bases, with 6 bases sitting between them. Germline lookup yields CDR1 LNHDA and CDR2 SQIVND (reference sequence). The CDR3 DNA reads as TGTGCCAGTAGTATCAGGACCACAGATACGCAGTATTTT. It is translated as CASSIRTTDTQYF.

This sequence joins TRBV19 and TRBJ2-1, with 11 bases lining up with TRBD2. The germline V gene has CDR1 LNHDA and CDR2 SQIVND (reference sequence). The CDR3 length is 14 residues. Losses at the gene ends were 5 bases for V and 6 bases for J; bases not matched to a gene: 3. CDR3 in amino acids: CASSGGLAVNEQFF. The CDR3 coding sequence is TGTGCCAGTAGTGGGGGACTAGCGGTCAATGAGCAGTTCTTC.

J is TRBJ2-2 and V is TRBV11-2; D possibly corresponds to TRBD1 (6 bases). Germline assignment: CDR1 SGHAT and CDR2 FQNNGV. The CDR3 consists of 14 residues. Trimming pared 5 bases from V and 6 bases from J, leaving 13 bases between. The CDR3 sequence: CASSPTGFPGELFF. Here the CDR3 DNA reads TGTGCCAGCAGCCCTACAGGGTTCCCCGGGGAGCTGTTTTTT.

The chain carries TRBV7-2 and TRBJ2-3; D gene unclear. Germline V gene data show CDR1 as SGHTA and CDR2 as FQGNSA. The CDR3 consists of 18 residues. V was shortened by 2 bases and J by 0 bases, with 18 bases between the two germline ends. The DNA for the CDR3 is TGTGCCAGCAGCTTAAATTCTCGCGGCACCGGAAGCACAGATACGCAGTATTTT. Protein sequence: CASSLNSRGTGSTDTQYF.

The chain employs TRBV11-2 and TRBJ2-4; the D gene is possibly TRBD1 (5 bases). Trimming removed 1 base from V and 8 bases from J, with 9 bases in between. In germline, CDR1 is SGHAT, CDR2 FQNNGV. The CDR3 is 13 amino acids. The CDR3 sequence: CASSLVVRDIQYF. CDR3 DNA sequence: TGTGCCAGCAGCTTAGTAGTCAGGGACATTCAGTACTTC. Supplemented by reference TRBV11-2 and TRBJ2-4, the full variable domain reads EAGVAQSPRYKIIEKRQSVAFWCNPISGHATLYWYQQILGQGPKLLIQFQNNGVVDDSQLPKDRFSAERLKGVDSTLKIQPAKLEDSAVYLCASSLVVRDIQYFGAGTRLSVL.

This clone was counted a few times. The chain is built from TRBV27 and TRBJ1-2; D gene ambiguous. Germline V gene lookup returns CDR1 MNHEY and CDR2 SMNVEV (reference sequence). This CDR3 has 14 amino acids. Trimming left V 1 base short and J 2 bases short, with 8 bases between. The CDR3 nucleotides read TGTGCCAGCAGTTTATTACGGCAGAACTATGGCTACACCTTC. Its translation is CASSLLRQNYGYTF.

This chain uses TRBV7-7 with TRBJ2-5; 7 bases match TRBD2. The CDR3 loop spans 15 amino acids. Trimming at V came to 9 bases and at J to 1 base, leaving 11 bases not matched to a gene. Germline V gene lookup returns CDR1 SSHAT and CDR2 FNYEAQ (reference sequence). The CDR3 loop reads CASQRGTILQETQYF. The CDR3 DNA follows: TGTGCCAGTCAACGGGGGACTATACTCCAAGAGACCCAGTACTTC.

J is TRBJ1-1 and V is TRBV18; D perhaps matches TRBD1 (6 bases). The CDR3 loop spans 14 amino acids. The germline V gene has CDR1 KGHSH and CDR2 LQKENI. With 0 bases removed from V and 5 bases from J, the gap between germline ends came to 10 bases. The CDR3 coding sequence is TGTGCCAGCTCACCACCCCCAGGGGCAACTGAAGCTTTCTTT. Amino acids: CASSPPPGATEAFF.

V usage is TRBV6-4 and J usage is TRBJ1-6; D perhaps matches TRBD1 (5 bases). Trimming took 3 bases from V and 9 from J, leaving 9 bases between them. Per germline, CDR1 MRHNA and CDR2 SNTAGT. The length of the CDR3 is 13 residues. The DNA for the CDR3 is TGTGCCAGCAGTGAGATGGGGGGTTCACCCCTCCACTTT. This sequence encodes CASSEMGGSPLHF.

V gene TRBV6-5 combines with J gene TRBJ1-3; a weak D match, TRBD1 (5 bases). Germline V gives CDR1 MNHEY, CDR2 SVGAGI. CDR3 length equals 14 residues. Trimming removed 5 bases from V and 0 bases from J, with 8 bases in between. The CDR3 protein is CASSPGGSGNTIYF. CDR3 DNA: TGTGCCAGCAGTCCCGGGGGCTCTGGAAACACCATATATTTT.

The count of this clone is one. The chain recombines TRBV24-1 with TRBJ1-1, with D unclear. The V gene lost 3 bases and the J gene lost 7 bases, with 5 bases spanning the gap. The CDR3 runs 11 residues. The V gene's germline CDR1 is KGHDR and CDR2 SFDVKD. CDR3 loop: CATSDGFEAFF. CDR3 bases: TGTGCCACCAGTGATGGGTTTGAAGCTTTCTTT.

The J gene is TRBJ1-1, the V gene TRBV2, with TRBD1 matching over 8 bases. This CDR3 spans 14 amino acids. Germline V gene data show CDR1 as SNHLY and CDR2 as FYNNEI. J was trimmed by 5 bases and V by 5 bases; bases with no gene match: 7. The CDR3 DNA reads TGTGCCAGCAGTCCTGACAGGGGTTGGACTGAAGCTTTCTTT. Protein product: CASSPDRGWTEAFF.

V is TRBV7-7 and J is TRBJ2-5; TRBD2 might be the D (6 bases). The CDR3 is 15 residues long. V was cut by 1 base and J by 0 bases, with 9 bases left in between. Germline lookup yields CDR1 SSHAT and CDR2 FNYEAQ (reference sequence). CDR3 residues: CASSLGEVYQETQYF. The CDR3 coding sequence is TGTGCCAGCAGCTTAGGGGAGGTGTACCAAGAGACCCAGTACTTC.

The chain combines TRBV5-1 with TRBJ2-3, with 9 bases matching TRBD2. V dropped 1 base and J dropped 4; count of bases not matched to a gene: 4. Germline loops: CDR1 SGHRS, CDR2 YFSETQ. CDR3 size: 15 residues. The CDR3 region is CASSLSGGRADTQYF. DNA for the CDR3: TGCGCCAGCAGCTTGAGCGGGGGGCGAGCAGATACGCAGTATTTT.

This chain connects TRBV28 to TRBJ1-2; a possible D gene is TRBD1 (6 bases). The CDR3 is 15 amino acids. Trimming removed 4 bases from V and 9 bases from J, with 21 bases in between. Per the germline V gene, CDR1 is MDHEN and CDR2 is SYDVKM. The CDR3 bases are TGTGCCAGCAGTTCAGGACAGCAGCCTTTTCAGAGCTACACCTTC. The encoded protein is CASSSGQQPFQSYTF.

A single count supports this clone. The chain carries TRBV29-1 and TRBJ1-1; D unclear. V lost 4 bases and J lost 3, with 9 bases in between. The CDR3 totals 12 residues. Germline V gene lookup returns CDR1 SQVTM and CDR2 ANQGSEA. The CDR3 region has the DNA TGCAGCGTTGTAGGAAGCCACACTGAAGCTTTCTTT. This encodes CSVVGSHTEAFF.

This clone was detected only once. The CDR3 region has the DNA TGTGCCTGGAGTGTATTCCGGAACACTGAAGCTTTCTTT. It encodes CAWSVFRNTEAFF. The V gene is TRBV30, the J gene TRBJ1-1, with D hard to call. In germline, CDR1 is GTSNPN, CDR2 SVGIG (reference sequence). Trimming took 0 bases from V and 1 from J, leaving 6 bases between them. This CDR3 comprises 13 residues.

CDR3 sequence (DNA): TGTGCCAGTATTGGCAGGGGGGACGCAGATACGCAGTATTTT. Translating it yields CASIGRGDADTQYF. The chain uses TRBV19 and TRBJ2-3, with a possible D match to TRBD1 (7 bases). Germline V lookup: CDR1 LNHDA, CDR2 SQIVND (reference sequence). The CDR3 is made up of 14 amino acids. The V end was cut by 7 bases, the J end by 4 bases, with 15 bases between.

This clone has a handful of counts. The J gene is TRBJ1-6, the V gene TRBV2; perhaps TRBD1 as D (5 bases). CDR1 and CDR2 from the germline V gene are SNHLY and FYNNEI. The CDR3 totals 15 residues. V was pared by 6 bases and J by 6 bases, with 15 bases between. In DNA, the CDR3 is TGTGCCAGCAGCGAATTAGGGACCTTTAATTCACCCCTCCACTTT. This encodes CASSELGTFNSPLHF.

This clone appeared once. This chain links TRBV10-1 with TRBJ2-2, with D perhaps TRBD1 (6 bases). Deletions cut 6 bases from V and 2 bases from J, with 10 bases between. The length of the CDR3 is 14 residues. CDR1 and CDR2 (germline): WNHNN, SYGVQD (reference sequence). The CDR3 region is CASRQGLNTGELFF. The CDR3 nucleotides read TGCGCCAGCAGGCAGGGGCTCAACACCGGGGAGCTGTTTTTT.

Only one count was recorded for this clone. The chain is built from TRBV4-1 and TRBJ1-4; D is unresolved. This CDR3 has 13 amino acids. From germline, CDR1 is MGHRA and CDR2 YSYEKL. V lost 7 bases and J lost 5, with 11 bases in between. DNA of the CDR3: TGCGCCAGCAAATCCCAAACCAATGAAAAACTGTTTTTT. Encoded protein: CASKSQTNEKLFF.

The V gene is TRBV12-5, the J gene TRBJ1-3; maybe TRBD1 (5 bases). V was pared by 11 bases and J by 2 bases, with 16 bases between. Germline V gives CDR1 LGHNT, CDR2 FRNRAP. The CDR3 spans 14 residues. The CDR3 region has the DNA TGTGCTGGAAAGGGACCGGGAGCTGGAAACACCATATATTTT. This translates into CAGKGPGAGNTIYF. Based on the CDR3 plus reference TRBV12-5 and TRBJ1-3, the full variable domain is DARVTQTPRHKVTEMGQEVTMRCQPILGHNTVFWYRQTMMQGLELLAYFRNRAPLDDSGMPKDRFSAEMPDATLATLKIQPSEPRDSAVYFCAGKGPGAGNTIYFGEGSWLTVV.

This chain joins TRBV11-3 and TRBJ2-7, with a weak D call TRBD1 (6 bases). The CDR3 is made up of 14 amino acids. Trimming stripped 6 bases from V and 0 bases from J, with 12 bases between. CDR1 and CDR2 from the germline V gene are SGHNT and YENEEA. CDR3 nucleotides: TGTGCCAGCAGTTCCGGGACAATCTCCTACGAGCAGTACTTC. Translated: CASSSGTISYEQYF.

This clone appeared once. The genes are TRBV24-1 and TRBJ2-5; weak D call: TRBD1 (5 bases). The CDR3 length is 13 residues. Trimming removed 9 bases at V and 2 bases at J, with 12 bases between. The germline gives CDR1 KGHDR, CDR2 SFDVKD. The CDR3 loop reads CATQGTPQETQYF. CDR3 coding DNA: TGTGCCACCCAGGGTACCCCGCAAGAGACCCAGTACTTC.

The chain recombines TRBV10-3 with TRBJ1-5; weak D call: TRBD1 (6 bases). The germline CDR1 and CDR2 sequences are ENHRY and SYGVKD. Trimming cost V 0 bases and J 8 bases, with 11 bases left between them. The CDR3 loop spans 14 amino acids. CDR3: CAISESGGVKPQHF. In nucleotides, the CDR3 is TGTGCCATCAGTGAGTCAGGGGGTGTAAAGCCCCAGCATTTT.

The rearrangement links TRBV28 to TRBJ1-5; 8 bases map to TRBD1. Germline trimming cut 5 bases from V and 5 bases from J; bases unmatched to any gene: 11. The CDR3 sequence is 16 residues long. The germline gives CDR1 MDHEN, CDR2 SYDVKM. CDR3 DNA sequence: TGTGCCAGCAGTCCCCGACCTAACAGGGGGGATCAGCCCCAGCATTTT. Residues: CASSPRPNRGDQPQHF.